This TCR beta chain stems from a study of patients and donors after allogeneic stem cell transplantation. The V end was cut by 4 bases, the J end by 6 bases, with 18 bases between. The CDR3 loop spans 16 amino acids. Looked up from germline, CDR1 is KGHDR and CDR2 is SFDVKD. In this sample, this clonotype turned up many times. TCRdb reprocessed the RT-PCR reads with MiXCR, giving one entry per CDR3 protein. This sample yields roughly 230,000 distinct CDR3 sequences, of which approximately 14% are seen a single time; 11% belongs to the top ten. The sample was blood, either unsorted or a sorted T cell fraction (not recorded which). The rearrangement uses TRBV24-1 and TRBJ1-5; D may be TRBD1 (6 bases). The clonotype comes from a human donor who was either an allogeneic HSCT recipient or a stem cell or donor lymphocyte infusion donor (not recorded which). It is not recorded whose cells these are; they may come from a transplant donor. The CDR3 DNA sequence: TGTGCCACCAGTGACGGTGGGGGGGCGATCGGTCAGCCCCAGCATTTT. Amino acid sequence: CATSDGGGAIGQPQHF.